The rows below give T cell receptor beta chains drawn from one sample of a study of cytomegalovirus exposure and HLA in healthy donors. Using immunoSEQ multiplex PCR, the repertoire was profiled, and TCRdb retains in-frame clones only, with some absent. Among around 130,000 clones listed, approximately 77% were seen once. Specimen: PBMCs. Receptor source: an older woman in good health and CMV-seronegative. The CDR3 runs from the conserved cysteine through the conserved F or W. The D gene is left open where the match is weak. Clone size is given for some rows only: seen once, a few or many times, or a class if the clone is expanded.

CASSQDGVAGLAMPVYEQYF once TRBV4-2 TRBD2
CATSREITSSSYNEQFF - TRBV15 -
CASSIAGGSSYNEQFF few TRBV19 TRBD2
CASSDGVGIMNTEAFF - TRBV6-4 -
CAGRWGGVDAYEQYF - TRBV6-5 TRBD2
CASSSTGGEAFF - TRBV7-3 TRBD1
CASSLLPSGYNEQFF - TRBV7-3 -
CATSRGIAGGPGNEQFF - TRBV15 TRBD2
CASSLTRLAGPDTQYF - TRBV7-2 -
CASSQDWPPVKQYF - TRBV6-5 -
CASSLGPGWEETQYF - TRBV5-5 -
CASSYSGSDNNEQFF - TRBV11-3 TRBD2
CASSFRESSETQYF - TRBV5-6 -
CASSLARQPNYGYTF - TRBV5-1 -
CASSFGTGNTGELFF - TRBV13 TRBD1
CASSLGGTGGGKNEQFF - TRBV5-1 -
CASSPRPGSVNIQYF - TRBV9 -
CASRAGGRASGNTIYF - TRBV27 -
CASGPLYEQYF - TRBV7-9 -
CASTEPGANVLTF few TRBV27 -
CASSLSLGQGTDTQYF - TRBV5-6 -
CASSEAGGGAGAEAFF - TRBV6-1 -
CASTPGLAGGDTQYF - TRBV9 TRBD2
CASTPWAGSYEQYF - TRBV5-1 -
CASSLFSRETQYF once TRBV27 -
CASSFSGSGTEAFF - TRBV27 -